This entry lists 28 T cell receptor beta chains sequenced from one sample in a study of T cells in Graves' hyperthyroidism and ophthalmopathy. Using RNA transcripts as the source, TCR beta CDR3 regions were amplified. With the HTBI primer set, the TCR CDR3 went through a first round of RT-PCR. TCRdb processed the multiplex PCR reads anew with MiXCR; each CDR3 protein has one entry. The top ten hold approximately 31% of the sample, which has hundreds of thousands of distinct CDR3 sequences, roughly 32% seen once. What was sequenced was blood. All receptors derive from a woman in her forties with Graves' hyperthyroidism.

V and J are TRBV6-4 and TRBJ2-2, with 7 positions matching TRBD2. CDR3 length: 16 residues. Per the germline V gene, CDR1 is MRHNA and CDR2 is SNTAGT. The J segment lost 5 bases and the V segment lost 0 bases, leaving 6 bases of the junction unmatched. The CDR3 nucleotides read TGTGCCAGCAGTGACTCGAGCGGGACTCCTACCGGGGAGCTGTTTTTT. It yields the protein CASSDSSGTPTGELFF.

Only a few counts were recorded for this clonotype. The chain is built from TRBV6-1 and TRBJ1-5; D gene uncertain. This CDR3 comprises 15 residues. Trimming removed 5 bases from V and 0 bases from J, with 11 bases in between. Germline CDR1 MNHNS, CDR2 SASEGT. As DNA, the CDR3 is TGTGCCAGCAGTTCCCGGTCATATAGCAATCAGCCCCAGCATTTT. Its protein product is CASSSRSYSNQPQHF.

This clonotype appeared once. The gene calls are TRBV25-1 and TRBJ1-2, with no clear D. Trimming removed 8 bases from V and 5 bases from J, with 15 bases in between. CDR3 size: 13 residues. Germline lookup yields CDR1 MGHDK and CDR2 SYGVNS. CDR3 residues: CASGAGVPYGYTF. The DNA for the CDR3 is TGTGCCAGCGGTGCCGGGGTTCCTTATGGCTACACCTTC.

The rearrangement links TRBV19 to TRBJ1-5; no definite D call. Germline values: CDR1 LNHDA, CDR2 SQIVND (reference sequence). The CDR3 is 15 amino acids. With 3 bases removed from V and 0 bases from J, the gap between germline ends came to 9 bases. The CDR3 DNA sequence: TGTGCCAGTAGTATCGTCATTTATAGCAATCAGCCCCAGCATTTT. Protein product: CASSIVIYSNQPQHF.

In this sample, this clonotype turned up many times. This rearrangement joins TRBV29-1 to TRBJ2-5; D is tentatively TRBD1 or TRBD2 (5 bases each). Per germline, CDR1 SQVTM and CDR2 ANQGSEA. The CDR3 has 13 residues. The V end lost 4 bases, the J end lost 3 bases, and 12 bases lay between the germline ends. Written as DNA, the CDR3 is TGCAGCGTTGGTGGGGGACCGGAAGAGACCCAGTACTTC. Its translation is CSVGGGPEETQYF.

The chain combines TRBV20-1 with TRBJ2-6; the D call may be TRBD1 or TRBD2 (5 bases each). The V end lost 6 bases, the J end lost 1 base, and 7 bases lay between the germline ends. Per germline, CDR1 DFQATT and CDR2 SNEGSKA (reference sequence). The CDR3 spans 13 residues. The CDR3 sequence is CSAGVSGANVLTF. The CDR3 nucleotides are TGCAGTGCGGGGGTATCTGGGGCCAACGTCCTGACTTTC.

The chain couples TRBV5-1 to TRBJ2-2, with TRBD1 matching 7 bases. Germline V gene sequence: CDR1 SGHRS, CDR2 YFSETQ. The CDR3 extends over 15 amino acids. The V and J ends lost 6 bases and 0 bases, in that order; junction bases with no gene match: 5. The CDR3 here is CASTRDSTNTGELFF. As DNA, the CDR3 is TGCGCCAGCACCCGGGACAGCACGAACACCGGGGAGCTGTTTTTT.

This clonotype came up a few times. The chain combines TRBV7-3 with TRBJ2-3; possible D gene TRBD2, 6 bases. The CDR3 spans 15 residues. The V end was cut by 2 bases, the J end by 1 base, with 10 bases between. The germline CDR1 and CDR2 sequences are SGHTA and FQGTGA. The CDR3, as DNA: TGTGCCAGCAGCTTACATGGAGGGGGCACAGATACGCAGTATTTT. Its protein product is CASSLHGGGTDTQYF.

This clonotype was counted only a few times. V usage is TRBV7-9 and J usage is TRBJ2-7, with TRBD2 identical over 8 bases. Germline CDR1 is SEHNR and CDR2 is FQNEAQ (reference sequence). Trimming took 6 bases from V and 2 from J; bases not matched to a gene: 15. The CDR3 has 17 amino acids. CDR3 in amino acids: CASSPRGGEETTYEQYF. CDR3 bases: TGTGCCAGCAGTCCCCGGGGGGGGGAAGAAACAACCTACGAGCAGTACTTC.

This clonotype has a count of ten or more. The J gene is TRBJ2-7, the V gene TRBV7-8; possible D gene TRBD1, 6 bases. CDR3 length equals 16 residues. The germline gives CDR1 SGHVS, CDR2 FQNEAQ. The V end was cut by 1 base, the J end by 6 bases, with 19 bases between. CDR3: CASSLVYRARTVEQYF. The CDR3 region has the DNA TGTGCCAGCAGCTTAGTATACAGGGCGAGGACGGTCGAGCAGTACTTC. Together with reference TRBV7-8 and TRBJ2-7, the CDR3 gives the full variable domain: GAGVSQSPRYKVAKRGQDVALRCDPISGHVSLFWYQQALGQGPEFLTYFQNEAQLDKSGLPSDRFFAERPEGSVSTLKIQRTQQEDSAVYLCASSLVYRARTVEQYFGPGTRLTVT.

This clonotype was picked up many times. V and J are TRBV7-9 and TRBJ1-4; 8 bases are a match to TRBD1. Trimming cost V 5 bases and J 7 bases; bases outside gene matches: 6. Germline CDR1 reads SEHNR; CDR2 reads FQNEAQ (reference sequence). The CDR3 covers 14 residues. The CDR3 loop is CASSTTGASEKLFF. The DNA for the CDR3 is TGTGCCAGCAGCACGACAGGGGCATCTGAAAAACTGTTTTTT.

The rearrangement joins TRBV29-1 to TRBJ2-2; D perhaps matches TRBD2 (6 bases). Germline loops: CDR1 SQVTM, CDR2 ANQGSEA. The CDR3 has 14 residues. V was clipped by 7 bases and J by 4 bases, with 16 bases between them. The CDR3 protein is CSAGGDGATGELFF. The DNA for the CDR3 is TGCAGCGCTGGAGGGGACGGGGCCACCGGGGAGCTGTTTTTT.

This clonotype appeared many times. The rearrangement links TRBV7-9 to TRBJ1-1, with 9 nucleotides matching TRBD1. Germline CDR1 and CDR2: SEHNR and FQNEAQ (reference sequence). V dropped 8 bases and J dropped 0; count of bases not matched to a gene: 4. This CDR3 has 14 amino acids. In DNA form, the CDR3 reads TGTGCCAGCGAGGGGACAGGGTTGAACACTGAAGCTTTCTTT. It is translated as CASEGTGLNTEAFF. The full variable domain, with the rest looked up from reference TRBV7-9 and TRBJ1-1, is DTGVSQNPRHKITKRGQNVTFRCDPISEHNRLYWYRQTLGQGPEFLTYFQNEAQLEKSRLLSDRFSAERPKGSFSTLEIQRTEQGDSAMYLCASEGTGLNTEAFFGQGTRLTVV.

This clonotype was found a few times. The rearrangement uses TRBV19 and TRBJ1-1; D not certain. Germline assignment: CDR1 LNHDA and CDR2 SQIVND (reference sequence). The V end lost 3 bases, the J end lost 8 bases, and 13 bases lay between the germline ends. This CDR3 has 13 residues. The CDR3 bases are TGTGCCAGTAGTATTGGCGGTGAATTCGAAGCTTTCTTT. This gives the protein CASSIGGEFEAFF.

The sample holds many counts of this clonotype. The CDR3, as DNA: TGTGCCAGTAGTATACTAGCGGGAGAGGTCGGGGAGCTGTTTTTT. Translation gives CASSILAGEVGELFF. The rearrangement links TRBV19 to TRBJ2-2; 10 bases align to TRBD2. The ends lost 2 bases at V and 7 bases at J; junction bases unmatched: 4. The CDR3 length is 15 residues. CDR1 and CDR2 from the germline V gene are LNHDA and SQIVND (reference sequence).

This clonotype has a handful of counts. The chain combines TRBV6-5 with TRBJ1-1; TRBD1 might be the D (5 bases). V was trimmed by 4 bases and J by 4 bases, leaving 22 bases between them. CDR3 length equals 17 residues. The germline V gene encodes CDR1 MNHEY and CDR2 SVGAGI. The CDR3 bases are TGTGCCAGCAGTTGGTTCGTTTCGGAAGGGGTGAGCACTGAAGCTTTCTTT. Translated, it gives CASSWFVSEGVSTEAFF.

V is TRBV29-1 and J is TRBJ1-2, with a possible D match to TRBD1 (6 bases). CDR3 length equals 15 residues. Between the trimmed V and J ends, which lost 8 bases and 5 bases, there was a span of 24 bases. The germline V gene encodes CDR1 SQVTM and CDR2 ANQGSEA. The CDR3 sequence is CSWGRNTGTPYGYTF. The CDR3 DNA sequence: TGCAGCTGGGGAAGGAATACAGGGACCCCTTATGGCTACACCTTC.

This rearrangement joins TRBV7-2 to TRBJ2-3; the match to TRBD2 covers 13 bases. V gave up 4 bases and J gave up 0 bases; unmatched junction bases: 1. The CDR3 contains 16 residues. CDR1 and CDR2 from the germline V gene are SGHTA and FQGNSA. CDR3 DNA: TGTGCCAGCAGCTGGACTAGCGGGGGTAGCACAGATACGCAGTATTTT. This gives the protein CASSWTSGGSTDTQYF.

The chain combines TRBV4-3 with TRBJ2-7; D is perhaps TRBD2 (6 bases). V gave up 0 bases and J gave up 4 bases, with 22 bases separating them. The CDR3 is made up of 18 amino acids. Germline-derived CDR1 and CDR2 are LGHNA and YSLEER. The CDR3 region has the DNA TGCGCCAGCAGCCAAGATCGGCACCGGGGGAGCGCTTTATACGAGCAGTACTTC. As protein: CASSQDRHRGSALYEQYF.

The sample holds many counts of this clonotype. The rearrangement joins TRBV7-9 to TRBJ1-1, with D uncertain. CDR1 and CDR2 (germline): SEHNR, FQNEAQ (reference sequence). CDR3 length: 13 amino acids. V lost 8 bases, J lost 4 bases, and 14 bases lay in between. CDR3 sequence reads: CASAKILGTEAFF. The CDR3 nucleotides read TGTGCCAGCGCCAAGATCCTCGGCACTGAAGCTTTCTTT.

This clonotype has more than one count but fewer than ten. V is TRBV4-3 and J is TRBJ1-4; D is uncertain. The germline gives CDR1 LGHNA, CDR2 YSLEER. Trimming pared 5 bases from V and 8 bases from J, leaving 15 bases between. The CDR3 totals 14 residues. This chain's CDR3 is CASSTVAKREKLFF. CDR3 bases: TGCGCCAGCAGCACCGTAGCCAAGCGGGAAAAACTGTTTTTT.

V gene TRBV7-2 combines with J gene TRBJ1-6, with TRBD1 matching 7 bases. Per germline, CDR1 SGHTA and CDR2 FQGNSA. The trim removed 5 bases at V and 11 bases at J, leaving 12 bases unmatched. There are 15 residues in the CDR3. The CDR3 DNA reads TGTGCCAGCAGCCAGACAGGGAGTAGATCGCCACCCCTCCACTTT. It yields the protein CASSQTGSRSPPLHF.

Concerning this clonotype: The junction and the germline gene differ at one end; a read error may be behind it. The chain joins TRBV4-1 to TRBJ1-1, with D perhaps matching TRBD1 (6 bases). The CDR3 sequence is 16 residues long. CDR1 is MGHRA and CDR2 is YSYEKL in the germline V gene. The CDR3 spells CASSQLSGQMNTEAFF. The CDR3 DNA reads as TGTGCCAGCAGCCAACTATCCGGACAGATGAACACTGAAGCTTTCTTT.

This chain connects TRBV10-3 to TRBJ2-2; the match to TRBD1 covers 7 bases. Looked up from germline, CDR1 is ENHRY and CDR2 is SYGVKD. V gave up 6 bases and J gave up 7 bases; unmatched junction bases: 5. The CDR3 contains 13 residues. CDR3 in DNA: TGTGCCATCAGCTACGACAGGGACGGGGAGCTGTTTTTT. Encoded protein: CAISYDRDGELFF.

The chain recombines TRBV29-1 with TRBJ2-6; 7 nucleotides match TRBD1. The V segment lost 6 bases and the J segment 2 bases; nucleotides outside the gene matches: 7. This CDR3 has 15 residues. Germline assignment: CDR1 SQVTM and CDR2 ANQGSEA. This chain's CDR3 is CSVGTASTGANVLTF. The CDR3 bases are TGCAGCGTCGGGACAGCATCAACTGGGGCCAACGTCCTGACTTTC. Full variable domain (missing parts from reference TRBV29-1 and TRBJ2-6): SAVISQKPSRDICQRGTSLTIQCQVDSQVTMMFWYRQQPGQSLTLIATANQGSEATYESGFVIDKFPISRPNLTFSTLTVSNMSPEDSSIYLCSVGTASTGANVLTFGAGSRLTVL.

As for this clonotype: With a much larger clone just one base away, this may be a read error. This chain links TRBV19 with TRBJ1-2; no clear D gene. The CDR3 contains 13 residues. CDR1 and CDR2 (germline): LNHDA, SQIVND (reference sequence). The CDR3 coding sequence is TGCGCCAGCAGAGAGAGCGCCGATTGTGGCTACACCTTC. As protein: CASRESADCGYTF.

This clonotype turned up a few times. The V call is TRBV5-4, the J call TRBJ2-7; D gene uncertain. Germline V CDR1 and CDR2: SGHNT, YYREEE (reference sequence). V was shortened by 2 bases and J by 2 bases, with 11 bases between the two germline ends. This CDR3 is 14 amino acids long. As DNA, the CDR3 is TGTGCCAGCAGCTTTCCCTCAGAGACCTACGAGCAGTACTTC. Translated: CASSFPSETYEQYF.

Notes on this clonotype: Mismatch with germline at one junction end may stem from a read error. J is TRBJ1-3 and V is TRBV7-9; D is uncertain. CDR3 size: 11 residues. Germline V gene sequence: CDR1 SEHNR, CDR2 FQNEAQ (reference sequence). The DNA of the CDR3 is TGTGCCAGCAGCTTAGCGAGGCCTCCGTCATTT. It is translated as CASSLARPPSF. Full variable domain (rest looked up from reference TRBV7-9 and TRBJ1-3): DTGVSQNPRHKITKRGQNVTFRCDPISEHNRLYWYRQTLGQGPEFLTYFQNEAQLEKSRLLSDRFSAERPKGSFSTLEIQRTEQGDSAMYLCASSLARPPSFGEGSWLTVV.